One and the same sample provided the 32 T cell receptor beta chains below, sequenced in a study of blood T cell repertoires in COVID-19. Clones were sequenced by immunoSEQ multiplex PCR, and TCRdb holds only the in-frame ones, with some missing. In the table there are about 90,000 clones, more than 80% of which are singletons. The sequencing sample was made of peripheral blood. The receptors here all came from a man in his forties or fifties with COVID-19, enrolled during active disease.

The chain is built from TRBV9 and TRBJ2-7, with 7 bases aligning to TRBD1. The CDR3 is 16 residues long. With V trimmed by 0 bases and J by 1 base, 7 bases remained unmatched. CDR1 is SGDLS and CDR2 is YYNGEE in the germline V gene. The CDR3 DNA reads TGTGCCAGCAGCGTAGCTCCCGGACAGGATTCCTACGAGCAGTACTTC. Translation: CASSVAPGQDSYEQYF.

V and J are TRBV15 and TRBJ1-1; 8 nucleotides align to TRBD1. Trimming at V came to 4 bases and at J to 0 bases, leaving 4 bases not matched to a gene. Germline V gives CDR1 LNHNV, CDR2 YYDKDF (reference sequence). This CDR3 has 15 amino acids. The CDR3 DNA is TGTGCCACCAGCAATGGACAGGGCTTGAACACTGAAGCTTTCTTT. Protein: CATSNGQGLNTEAFF.

The chain links TRBV5-1 to TRBJ2-1; 12 bases align to TRBD2. CDR1 and CDR2 from the germline V gene are SGHRS and YFSETQ. V trimming: 4 bases; J trimming: 5 bases; junction bases outside the gene matches: 7. The CDR3 is 16 residues long. CDR3 nucleotides: TGCGCCAGCAGCGCGCCACTAGCGGGGGGCCACAATGAGCAGTTCTTC. It is translated as CASSAPLAGGHNEQFF.

The chain combines TRBV18 with TRBJ1-6; D not resolved. This CDR3 contains 18 residues. Germline CDR1 reads KGHSH; CDR2 reads LQKENI. V shed 1 base and J shed 6 bases, with 19 bases lying between them. The CDR3 DNA is TGTGCCAGCTCACCACGAGAAGTGGGAGGGTCGTTTAATTCACCCCTCCACTTT. Translated, it gives CASSPREVGGSFNSPLHF.

V gene TRBV2 combines with J gene TRBJ1-5; 8 nucleotides align to TRBD1. This CDR3 is 16 amino acids long. Per germline, CDR1 SNHLY and CDR2 FYNNEI. The junction had 12 bases not matched to a gene; V was cut back by 6 bases and J by 5 bases. The DNA for the CDR3 is TGTGCCAGCAGAAAGTACCCCAGGGGGCAGGATCAGCCCCAGCATTTT. It specifies CASRKYPRGQDQPQHF.

This clone appeared once. The genes are TRBV7-3 and TRBJ1-2, with 10 nucleotides matching TRBD1. Germline CDR1 reads SGHTA; CDR2 reads FQGTGA. The CDR3 is made up of 13 amino acids. The V and J ends lost 3 bases and 8 bases, in that order; junction bases with no gene match: 3. The CDR3 bases are TGTGCCAGCAGCTTCGGGACAGGGGACGGCTACACCTTC. It specifies CASSFGTGDGYTF.

The genes are TRBV7-9 and TRBJ1-3; no reliable D call. Germline CDR1 is SEHNR and CDR2 is FQNEAQ (reference sequence). V was pared by 0 bases and J by 0 bases, with 9 bases between. CDR3 length: 16 residues. The CDR3 loop is CASSLASGFSGNTIYF. Here the CDR3 DNA reads TGTGCCAGCAGCTTAGCGAGTGGTTTCTCTGGAAACACCATATATTTT.

The J gene is TRBJ2-7, the V gene TRBV2; possible D gene TRBD2, 6 bases. Germline V gives CDR1 SNHLY, CDR2 FYNNEI. CDR3 size: 12 residues. Trimming stripped 4 bases from V and 9 bases from J, with 13 bases between. DNA of the CDR3: TGTGCCAGCAGTGGTCGGGGGTTGTGGCAGTACTTC. Residues: CASSGRGLWQYF.

This clone occurred a few times. The CDR3: CASSLKGGNTEAFF. The CDR3 DNA is TGTGCCAGCAGTTTAAAAGGGGGGAACACTGAAGCTTTCTTT. The chain is built from TRBV27 and TRBJ1-1; maybe TRBD1 (6 bases). V gave up 2 bases and J gave up 1 base, with 8 bases separating them. Germline CDR1 is MNHEY and CDR2 is SMNVEV (reference sequence). The CDR3 spans 14 residues.

V usage is TRBV5-4 and J usage is TRBJ2-7; possible D gene TRBD1, 6 bases. The CDR3 loop spans 14 amino acids. Looked up from germline, CDR1 is SGHNT and CDR2 is YYREEE (reference sequence). V was trimmed by 1 base and J by 0 bases, leaving 8 bases between them. CDR3 DNA: TGTGCCAGCAGCTTGACAGGGCCCTCCTACGAGCAGTACTTC. It codes for CASSLTGPSYEQYF.

This clone was seen more than once but under ten times. The CDR3 loop reads CASRPGTGRGYTF. CDR3 nucleotide sequence: TGTGCCAGCAGGCCGGGGACAGGGCGAGGCTACACCTTC. This rearrangement joins TRBV28 to TRBJ1-2, with TRBD1 matching 9 bases. Germline CDR1 MDHEN, CDR2 SYDVKM. The V gene end was trimmed by 6 bases and the J gene end by 8 bases; junction bases not matched to a gene: 7. There are 13 residues in the CDR3.

The genes are TRBV5-1 and TRBJ1-4; 7 bases line up with TRBD1. The CDR3 runs 15 residues. The V segment lost 0 bases and the J segment 5 bases; nucleotides outside the gene matches: 4. The germline V gene has CDR1 SGHRS and CDR2 YFSETQ. The DNA of the CDR3 is TGCGCCAGCAGCTTGGACAGGGGAGTCAATGAAAAACTGTTTTTT. Translation: CASSLDRGVNEKLFF.

This chain connects TRBV7-9 to TRBJ1-1, with D perhaps TRBD1 (5 bases). From germline, CDR1 is SEHNR and CDR2 FQNEAQ (reference sequence). The CDR3 runs to 14 residues. V dropped 5 bases and J dropped 4 bases, with 14 bases sitting between them. The CDR3 DNA is TGTGCCAGCAGCGTATCGGGGGAAACCACTGAAGCTTTCTTT. Its translation is CASSVSGETTEAFF.

V and J are TRBV6-5 and TRBJ1-5, with TRBD1 matching over 8 bases. The V and J ends lost 6 bases and 4 bases, in that order; junction bases with no gene match: 8. The CDR3 spans 15 residues. Germline values: CDR1 MNHEY, CDR2 SVGAGI. CDR3 nucleotide sequence: TGTGCCAGCAGCCTTTCAGGGGGCGGGAATCAGCCCCAGCATTTT. It codes for CASSLSGGGNQPQHF.

This chain joins TRBV5-1 and TRBJ1-3; 7 nucleotides line up with TRBD1. Losses at the gene ends were 6 bases for V and 0 bases for J; bases not matched to a gene: 9. The CDR3 runs to 16 residues. Per germline, CDR1 SGHRS and CDR2 YFSETQ. Here the CDR3 reads CASKTGMSTSGNTIYF. The CDR3 coding sequence is TGCGCCAGCAAGACAGGGATGAGTACCTCTGGAAACACCATATATTTT.

The chain employs TRBV5-1 and TRBJ2-2; weak D call: TRBD2 (5 bases). V dropped 2 bases and J dropped 6 bases, with 14 bases sitting between them. From germline, CDR1 is SGHRS and CDR2 YFSETQ. The CDR3 contains 15 residues. The CDR3 is CASSFASGYPGELFF. The CDR3 nucleotides read TGCGCCAGCAGCTTCGCCAGCGGCTATCCCGGGGAGCTGTTTTTT.

This sequence joins TRBV19 and TRBJ1-1; 7 bases are a match to TRBD1. This CDR3 has 15 residues. CDR1 and CDR2 (germline): LNHDA, SQIVND (reference sequence). The trim removed 10 bases at V and 1 base at J, leaving 12 bases unmatched. The DNA of the CDR3 is TGTGCCACGCGATGGACAGGTGGCGCGAACACTGAAGCTTTCTTT. Translated, it gives CATRWTGGANTEAFF. Supplemented by reference TRBV19 and TRBJ1-1, the full variable domain reads DGGITQSPKYLFRKEGQNVTLSCEQNLNHDAMYWYRQDPGQGLRLIYYSQIVNDFQKGDIAEGYSVSREKKESFPLTVTSAQKNPTAFYLCATRWTGGANTEAFFGQGTRLTVV.

J is TRBJ1-2 and V is TRBV7-8; D is unclear. Trimming cost V 1 base and J 2 bases, with 5 bases left between them. This CDR3 contains 13 residues. Germline values: CDR1 SGHVS, CDR2 FQNEAQ. Written as DNA, the CDR3 is TGTGCCAGCAGCTTAGGAGGGAACTATGGCTACACCTTC. It is translated as CASSLGGNYGYTF.

This chain connects TRBV7-8 to TRBJ2-7, with 7 bases matching TRBD1. The germline CDR1 and CDR2 sequences are SGHVS and FQNEAQ. The CDR3 is 13 residues long. J lost 3 bases, V lost 1 base, and 0 bases had no gene match. In DNA form, the CDR3 reads TGTGCCAGCAGCTTAGGGGACAGCTACGAGCAGTACTTC. Translated, it gives CASSLGDSYEQYF. The full variable domain, completed using reference TRBV7-8 and TRBJ2-7, is GAGVSQSPRYKVAKRGQDVALRCDPISGHVSLFWYQQALGQGPEFLTYFQNEAQLDKSGLPSDRFFAERPEGSVSTLKIQRTQQEDSAVYLCASSLGDSYEQYFGPGTRLTVT.

V usage is TRBV11-3 and J usage is TRBJ1-6; TRBD1 matches 10 bases. The length of the CDR3 is 14 residues. With 6 bases clipped from V and 9 bases from J, the junction kept 5 bases outside the gene matches. Germline V gives CDR1 SGHNT, CDR2 YENEEA. CDR3 in DNA: TGTGCCAGCAGTCGACAGGGGGCGAGTTCACCCCTCCACTTT. It encodes CASSRQGASSPLHF. The whole variable domain, filled in from reference TRBV11-3 and TRBJ1-6, reads EAGVVQSPRYKIIEKKQPVAFWCNPISGHNTLYWYLQNLGQGPELLIRYENEEAVDDSQLPKDRFSAERLKGVDSTLKIQPAELGDSAVYLCASSRQGASSPLHFGNGTRLTVT.

The CDR3 bases are TGTGCCAGCAGCCCACCCGGGGGGGCCGATGAGCAGTTCTTC. Its translation: CASSPPGGADEQFF. This chain uses TRBV6-2 or TRBV6-3 with TRBJ2-1; 8 bases match TRBD2. The CDR3 extends over 14 amino acids. Germline V gives CDR1 MNHEY, CDR2 SVGEGT. Trimming took 6 bases from V and 8 from J; bases not matched to a gene: 9.

This chain links TRBV21-1 with TRBJ1-1; the table names TRBD1, a call not compared with the DNA. TRBV21-1 represents a pseudogene. The CDR3 extends over 14 amino acids. CDR3 DNA sequence: TGTGCCAGCAGTCCTACCAGGGAGAACACTGAAGCTTTCTTT. The encoded protein is CASSPTRENTEAFF.

Here the CDR3 DNA reads TGCGCCAGCACAGTGGCGTCGGGGACTTACGAGCAGTACTTC. This codes for CASTVASGTYEQYF. The chain couples TRBV23-1 to TRBJ2-7; TRBD2 is a possible D gene (6 bases). TRBV23-1 falls under the ORF class, with uncertain function. The CDR3 consists of 14 residues. Trimming cost V 7 bases and J 4 bases, with 17 bases left between them.

The chain joins TRBV7-6 to TRBJ1-3, with a possible D match to TRBD1 (6 bases). CDR1 is SGHVS and CDR2 is FNYEAQ in the germline V gene. This CDR3 is 19 amino acids long. Trimming removed 2 bases at V and 1 base at J, with 21 bases between. CDR3 sequence reads: CASSLKRGPGASSGNTIYF. The CDR3 DNA reads as TGTGCCAGCAGCTTAAAACGGGGTCCAGGGGCTAGTTCTGGAAACACCATATATTTT.

V usage is TRBV9 and J usage is TRBJ2-5, with TRBD2 as a possible D gene (7 bases). This CDR3 is 15 amino acids long. Germline V gene lookup returns CDR1 SGDLS and CDR2 YYNGEE. Between the trimmed V and J ends, which lost 4 bases and 5 bases, there was a span of 18 bases. CDR3 nucleotides: TGTGCCAGCAGCCCAGAGGAGGGGGGAGGGGAGACCCAGTACTTC. Encoded protein: CASSPEEGGGETQYF. The variable domain in full, completed from reference TRBV9 and TRBJ2-5, reads DSGVTQTPKHLITATGQRVTLRCSPRSGDLSVYWYQQSLDQGLQFLIQYYNGEERAKGNILERFSAQQFPDLHSELNLSSLELGDSALYFCASSPEEGGGETQYFGPGTRLLVL.

The chain links TRBV7-3 to TRBJ2-3; D call uncertain. Between the trimmed V and J ends, which lost 4 bases and 4 bases, there was a span of 15 bases. CDR1 is SGHTA and CDR2 is FQGTGA in the germline V gene. This CDR3 has 15 residues. In nucleotides, the CDR3 is TGTGCCAGCAGCTCGCGCTATGATCGGGCAGATACGCAGTATTTT. Its protein product is CASSSRYDRADTQYF. Based on the CDR3 plus reference TRBV7-3 and TRBJ2-3, the full variable domain is GAGVSQTPSNKVTEKGKYVELRCDPISGHTALYWYRQSLGQGPEFLIYFQGTGAADDSGLPNDRFFAVRPEGSVSTLKIQRTERGDSAVYLCASSSRYDRADTQYFGPGTRLTVL.

The chain carries TRBV7-3 and TRBJ2-7, with D perhaps matching TRBD2 (6 bases). The germline gives CDR1 SGHTA, CDR2 FQGTGA. The CDR3 has 15 amino acids. V dropped 5 bases and J dropped 2 bases, with 16 bases sitting between them. DNA of the CDR3: TGTGCCAGCAGCCCCAGCGGAGGCGGGGCCTACGAGCAGTACTTC. Translated: CASSPSGGGAYEQYF. Based on the CDR3 plus reference TRBV7-3 and TRBJ2-7, the full variable domain is GAGVSQTPSNKVTEKGKYVELRCDPISGHTALYWYRQSLGQGPEFLIYFQGTGAADDSGLPNDRFFAVRPEGSVSTLKIQRTERGDSAVYLCASSPSGGGAYEQYFGPGTRLTVT.

The chain uses TRBV6-6 and TRBJ1-5, with D possibly being TRBD1 (6 bases). Trimming pared 6 bases from V and 0 bases from J, leaving 12 bases between. The CDR3 runs 15 residues. Germline V gene sequence: CDR1 MNHNY, CDR2 SVGAGI (reference sequence). The CDR3 protein is CASSHKGDSNQPQHF. DNA for the CDR3: TGTGCCAGCAGCCATAAGGGGGATAGCAATCAGCCCCAGCATTTT.

V gene TRBV19 combines with J gene TRBJ2-4, with TRBD1 matching over 11 bases. This CDR3 is 21 amino acids long. J lost 0 bases, V lost 7 bases, and 20 bases had no gene match. Per germline, CDR1 LNHDA and CDR2 SQIVND (reference sequence). This CDR3 reads CASTTGTGGEGRPLAKNIQYF. The CDR3 coding sequence is TGTGCCAGTACCACCGGGACAGGGGGAGAGGGTCGACCTCTAGCCAAAAACATTCAGTACTTC.

The CDR3 protein is CASSHGTGGDNSPLHF. For the CDR3, the DNA is TGCGCCAGCAGCCATGGGACAGGGGGAGATAATTCACCCCTCCACTTT. The rearrangement uses TRBV5-1 and TRBJ1-6; TRBD1 agrees at 11 bases. The V and J ends lost 4 bases and 5 bases, in that order; junction bases with no gene match: 5. CDR3 length: 16 residues. CDR1 is SGHRS, CDR2 YFSETQ, per germline.

This clone has just one count. This chain links TRBV5-6 with TRBJ2-1, with 7 bases fitting TRBD1. The CDR3 is 11 amino acids. Germline CDR1 reads SGHDT; CDR2 reads YYEEEE. Unmatched junction bases numbered 3, after V lost 2 bases and J lost 13 bases. The CDR3 is CASSLRQGQFF. DNA of the CDR3: TGTGCCAGCAGCTTACGACAGGGTCAGTTCTTC.

The table lists this clone with a count of one. The genes are TRBV4-3 and TRBJ1-3; no clear D gene. The V and J ends lost 0 bases and 4 bases respectively, with 13 bases between them. The CDR3 contains 16 residues. The germline V gene encodes CDR1 LGHNA and CDR2 YSLEER. This CDR3 reads CASSQDLPGVGNTIYF. CDR3 nucleotide sequence: TGCGCCAGCAGCCAAGATCTTCCGGGAGTAGGAAACACCATATATTTT.